This T cell receptor (beta chain) was identified during a study of Ad26.COV2.S vaccination and SARS-CoV-2 variants. The repertoire was sequenced with immunoSEQ multiplex PCR; TCRdb's copy has only in-frame clones and lacks some. This sample yields roughly 450,000 clones, of which 75% to 95% are seen a single time; 10% to 15% belongs to the top ten. The CDR3 contains 13 residues. Germline V gene sequence: CDR1 SGHNT, CDR2 YENEEA. V shed 0 bases and J shed 6 bases, with 8 bases lying between them. Treatment defined: around 19 received Ad26.COV2.S at low or high dose, single or two shots; roughly five received placebo; per-sample allocation not given. Samples came from day 63 after the first vaccine or placebo injection.

This sample comprised peripheral blood, obtained in a trial of Ad26.COV2.S vaccine versus placebo. The V gene is TRBV11-3, the J gene TRBJ1-1; no clear D gene. The clonotype comes from a person aged 18-65 years who received the Ad26.COV2.S COVID-19 vaccine or a placebo. CDR3 bases: TGTGCCAGCAGCTTAGAGGCGTTCTCTGAAGCTTTCTTT. It codes for CASSLEAFSEAFF.